This T cell receptor (beta chain) was identified in a study of T cells in Graves' hyperthyroidism and ophthalmopathy (dated by TCRdb to the late 2010s). At the level of the whole study: Peripheral blood was sampled at the time of initial diagnosis, prior to any treatment. In six Graves' hyperthyroidism patients, the study also compared T-cell repertoires from thyroid tissue with T-cell repertoires from blood. After blood sampling, hyperthyroidism patients were treated with methimazole at a starting dose of 30 mg daily, and ophthalmopathy patients were treated with high-dose intravenous methylprednisolone. Whether ophthalmopathy could be predicted prospectively was tested in an independent validation cohort made up of roughly 20 hyperthyroidism patients plus 17 patients who later progressed to ophthalmopathy. The roughly 94 discovery patients were randomly split 7:3 into training and test sets. According to the paper, TCR Vbeta CDR3 sequencing was carried out on about 140 peripheral blood samples, which came from some 41 ophthalmopathy, 70 to 80 hyperthyroidism and roughly 17 progressor patients. To identify TCR V-J signatures that set the groups apart, the researchers used a discovery cohort of about a hundred patients, made up of around 40 with Graves' ophthalmopathy and approximately 57 with stable Graves' hyperthyroidism.

The TCR beta CDR3 regions were amplified from the RNA transcripts. For the first round of RT-PCR on the TCR CDR3, the HTBI primer set was used together with the Qiagen OneStep RT-PCR kit. A second multiplex PCR round built the libraries, followed by size selection and purification. The libraries were sequenced on an Illumina HiSeq2000 using paired-end 100 bp reads. The original methods were these. SOAPnuke was used to process the raw data, throwing out any read that contained adapters or uncalled bases, had a mean Phred below 15, or lacked an exact constant-primer or identifier match. COPE v1.2.5 was used to merge high-quality paired reads, and clonotypes were defined as unique nucleotide sequences. Clonotypes were aligned to IMGT TRBV, TRBD and TRBJ reference segments using MiTCR v1.1. The analysis included only V-J combinations with a frequency above 0.0001, which together covered roughly 99% of the repertoires. A TCS score was defined as the ratio between F50 (clonal expansion) and ExV (chaos), using BLOSUM62-based TCRdist between CDR3 peptides within each V-J. Welch's t-statistics and random forest reduced around 520 V-J features to 13, which were used in a naive Bayes classifier (R e1071). TCRdb cleaned the public reads at Q25 with fastp, built clones with MiXCR and kept in-frame beta chains. Duplicate CDR3 protein sequences are folded into a single record with the most common DNA and genes. The V and J calls here are based on TCRdb, not the publication. For this sample there are some 350,000 distinct CDR3 sequences; roughly 25% appear just once. The ten largest make up over 70% of the sample.

Trimmed from V: 1 base; trimmed from J: 3 bases; junction bases lacking a gene match: 4. The germline V gene (reference sequence) provides CDR1 DFQATT and CDR2 SNEGSKA. Measured from the cysteine to the phenylalanine, the CDR3 is 16 residues long. Kept here is only the CDR3 DNA, which spans 48 bases and is read in frame from base 1. Stable Graves' hyperthyroidism was defined as the absence of progression to ophthalmopathy over 18 months of follow-up. The hyperthyroidism patients were between 18 and 65 years old and newly diagnosed, with a disease duration of less than 2 months. The study excluded patients with uncontrolled infections, other autoimmune diseases, pregnancy or lactation. Diagnoses were based on clinical symptoms, serum thyroxine and TRAb, thyroid ultrasound and orbital computed tomography. PBMCs were isolated from 10 ml of fresh peripheral blood by Ficoll-Paque density gradient centrifugation. Total RNA was extracted using Trizol reagent, and RNA quality was assessed on an Agilent 2100 Bioanalyzer.

Overall study results and their limits: No statistical method was used to set the sample size in advance, and investigators knew the group allocation. Most expanded thyroid clonotypes (frequency above 0.001) were also detected in blood, a finding suggesting that blood repertoires may reflect thyroid immune responses. In validation, progression to ophthalmopathy was predicted by the model with 65% to 71% sensitivity and about 72% specificity, a median of roughly six months before onset. In cross-validation, a model built on a 13 V-J signature told ophthalmopathy apart from stable hyperthyroidism with under 90% sensitivity and about 81% specificity, and in testing the same model reached 80%/75%.

Concerning this clonotype itself: Its antigen is unknown. No per-base quality is available; no much larger clone lies one base away.

Material: blood. The chain employs TRBV20-1 and TRBJ2-1; 12 central bases correspond to TRBD2. The sequence was obtained from a man aged 45 to 65 with Graves' hyperthyroidism. In nucleotides, the sequence is TGCAGTGCTAGAGGGACTAGCGGGGCAATCTACAATGAGCAGTTCTTC. Its amino acids are CSARGTSGAIYNEQFF.